These T cell receptor beta chains were read from a single sample in a study of T-cell memory formation after mild COVID-19. TCRdb re-derived calls from the 5' RACE reads in MiXCR, one entry per CDR3 protein. The sample lists about 340,000 distinct CDR3 sequences; around 14% were seen once. Material: PBMCs or a T cell subset sorted from them (not recorded which). Receptors originate from a man aged 18 to 30 who had mild COVID-19 (a few samples of this study predate the infection). Cell type and time point are not known. Each CDR3 is given with its conserved first and last residue. Each record gives: CDR3 DNA, CDR3 protein, clone size, J gene, D gene, V gene. A D gene is named only where the DNA matches it firmly. Clone size, where shown, is once, few, many, or a class for clones that have expanded.

cdr3_nt: TGTGCCAGCAGCTTAGTAGGGCAGAACAATGAGCAGTTCTTC
cdr3_aa: CASSLVGQNNEQFF
clone_size: few
j_call: TRBJ2-1
d_call: NA
v_call: TRBV11-3

cdr3_nt: TGCAGTGCTGATTCCCCGGGGGGCCTCCCTCTTTACAATGAGCAGTTCTTC
cdr3_aa: CSADSPGGLPLYNEQFF
clone_size: NA
j_call: TRBJ2-1
d_call: NA
v_call: TRBV20-1

cdr3_nt: TGCAGTGCTACTCAGGCGAACACTGAAGCTTTCTTT
cdr3_aa: CSATQANTEAFF
clone_size: many
j_call: TRBJ1-1
d_call: NA
v_call: TRBV20-1

cdr3_nt: TGTGCCAGCAGTAACCCAGCAGGGTGGGGCACTGAAGCTTTCTTT
cdr3_aa: CASSNPAGWGTEAFF
clone_size: NA
j_call: TRBJ1-1
d_call: NA
v_call: TRBV11-2

cdr3_nt: TGTGCCAGCAGTAACCACCCGGACTGGGGGAAAAATCAGCCCCAGCATTTT
cdr3_aa: CASSNHPDWGKNQPQHF
clone_size: NA
j_call: TRBJ1-5
d_call: NA
v_call: TRBV6-2/TRBV6-3

cdr3_nt: TGTGCCAGCAGACCGACAGGGGGCTCTGGAAACACCATATATTTT
cdr3_aa: CASRPTGGSGNTIYF
clone_size: NA
j_call: TRBJ1-3
d_call: TRBD1
v_call: TRBV7-2

cdr3_nt: TGTGCCAGCACCCCATACGGGGGACAGGGTCGCACCGGGGAGCTGTTTTTT
cdr3_aa: CASTPYGGQGRTGELFF
clone_size: NA
j_call: TRBJ2-2
d_call: TRBD1
v_call: TRBV6-5

cdr3_nt: TGTGCCAGCTGGGGGGGAGGGCAGCCCCAGCATTTT
cdr3_aa: CASWGGGQPQHF
clone_size: NA
j_call: TRBJ1-5
d_call: NA
v_call: TRBV6-5

cdr3_nt: TGCGCCAGCAGCCCAAACACGCTCTCCTACAATGAGCAGTTCTTC
cdr3_aa: CASSPNTLSYNEQFF
clone_size: NA
j_call: TRBJ2-1
d_call: NA
v_call: TRBV5-1

cdr3_nt: TGCGCCAGCAGCCCTAACTCCCCCCCGGGTGGCTACACCTTC
cdr3_aa: CASSPNSPPGGYTF
clone_size: NA
j_call: TRBJ1-2
d_call: NA
v_call: TRBV5-1

cdr3_nt: TGTGCCAGCAGCGTAGACAGCACAGATACGCAGTATTTT
cdr3_aa: CASSVDSTDTQYF
clone_size: NA
j_call: TRBJ2-3
d_call: NA
v_call: TRBV7-9

cdr3_nt: TGTGCCAGCACCCTAGGGGGGTCGGTCACCGGGGAGCTGTTTTTT
cdr3_aa: CASTLGGSVTGELFF
clone_size: NA
j_call: TRBJ2-2
d_call: NA
v_call: TRBV7-9

cdr3_nt: TGTGCCAGCAGCTTCTCTGGACGGATCAATGAAAAACTGTTTTTT
cdr3_aa: CASSFSGRINEKLFF
clone_size: NA
j_call: TRBJ1-4
d_call: NA
v_call: TRBV7-2

cdr3_nt: TGCAGTGCTAGAGTAGGGATAGGGCAAGAGACCCAGTACTTC
cdr3_aa: CSARVGIGQETQYF
clone_size: few
j_call: TRBJ2-5
d_call: NA
v_call: TRBV20-1

cdr3_nt: TGTGCCAGCAGCTCTAAGAACAGGGCTCTTGGCTACACCTTC
cdr3_aa: CASSSKNRALGYTF
clone_size: few
j_call: TRBJ1-2
d_call: NA
v_call: TRBV7-2

cdr3_nt: TGTGCCAGCAGCTTTGGACAGCTCTTCACCGGGGAGCTGTTTTTT
cdr3_aa: CASSFGQLFTGELFF
clone_size: few
j_call: TRBJ2-2
d_call: NA
v_call: TRBV7-8

cdr3_nt: TGTGCCAGTAGTATACTCAACAGGGAAATCCAGCCCCAGCATTTT
cdr3_aa: CASSILNREIQPQHF
clone_size: few
j_call: TRBJ1-5
d_call: NA
v_call: TRBV19

cdr3_nt: TGCAGTGCCCAGGGGTTTAGCGGGGGAGAAACCTACAATGAGCAGTTCTTC
cdr3_aa: CSAQGFSGGETYNEQFF
clone_size: NA
j_call: TRBJ2-1
d_call: TRBD2
v_call: TRBV20-1

cdr3_nt: TGTGCCAGCAGCGTAAGATCAACTAGTACCTACAATGAGCAGTTCTTC
cdr3_aa: CASSVRSTSTYNEQFF
clone_size: NA
j_call: TRBJ2-1
d_call: NA
v_call: TRBV5-6

cdr3_nt: TGTGCCAGCAGCATCGGACAGCTCCAAGAGACCCAGTACTTC
cdr3_aa: CASSIGQLQETQYF
clone_size: many
j_call: TRBJ2-5
d_call: NA
v_call: TRBV12-3/TRBV12-4

cdr3_nt: TGCGCCAGCACCATACAGGCACCGGGCTACGAGCAGTACTTC
cdr3_aa: CASTIQAPGYEQYF
clone_size: NA
j_call: TRBJ2-7
d_call: NA
v_call: TRBV10-2

cdr3_nt: TGTGCCAGCAGTGAAGGCTCTGGAAACACCATATATTTT
cdr3_aa: CASSEGSGNTIYF
clone_size: many
j_call: TRBJ1-3
d_call: NA
v_call: TRBV2

cdr3_nt: TGTGCCAGCAGGGAGGGGAGGGAGACCCAGTACTTC
cdr3_aa: CASREGRETQYF
clone_size: few
j_call: TRBJ2-5
d_call: NA
v_call: TRBV28

cdr3_nt: TGTGCCAGCAGCTCCTCCGGATTTCCCCAAGAGACCCAGTACTTC
cdr3_aa: CASSSSGFPQETQYF
clone_size: NA
j_call: TRBJ2-5
d_call: NA
v_call: TRBV7-7

cdr3_nt: TGTGCCAGCAGCGTAGTTGAAGGGGAGCAGTTCTTC
cdr3_aa: CASSVVEGEQFF
clone_size: few
j_call: TRBJ2-1
d_call: NA
v_call: TRBV9

cdr3_nt: TGCGCCAGCCGGGGAGGCAGAGACCCCACTTCTAGCACAGATACGCAGTATTTT
cdr3_aa: CASRGGRDPTSSTDTQYF
clone_size: many
j_call: TRBJ2-3
d_call: NA
v_call: TRBV5-1

cdr3_nt: TGTGCCAGCAGCTACCGGGACAGGGAGTATTTT
cdr3_aa: CASSYRDREYF
clone_size: NA
j_call: TRBJ2-3
d_call: TRBD1
v_call: TRBV7-9

cdr3_nt: TGTGCCAGCAGCCGTTGGACAGGGAGCGCCGAGCAGTACTTC
cdr3_aa: CASSRWTGSAEQYF
clone_size: NA
j_call: TRBJ2-7
d_call: TRBD1
v_call: TRBV12-3/TRBV12-4

cdr3_nt: TGTGCCAGCAGCTTGGTGGCGAATGAGCAGTTCTTC
cdr3_aa: CASSLVANEQFF
clone_size: many
j_call: TRBJ2-1
d_call: NA
v_call: TRBV7-9

cdr3_nt: TGTGCCAGCAGTTTAGGGTGGAGGGAAAAACTGTTTTTT
cdr3_aa: CASSLGWREKLFF
clone_size: few
j_call: TRBJ1-4
d_call: NA
v_call: TRBV12-3/TRBV12-4

cdr3_nt: TGTGCCAGCAGCTTCCCGGACAGGGGATACGGTGAGCAGTTCTTC
cdr3_aa: CASSFPDRGYGEQFF
clone_size: NA
j_call: TRBJ2-1
d_call: TRBD1
v_call: TRBV5-6

cdr3_nt: TGTGCCAGCTGGACAGGGGTTAACACCGGGGAGCTGTTTTTT
cdr3_aa: CASWTGVNTGELFF
clone_size: few
j_call: TRBJ2-2
d_call: TRBD1
v_call: TRBV12-3/TRBV12-4

cdr3_nt: TGTGCCAGCAGCCCCCTGAGACAGAACTATGGCTACACCTTC
cdr3_aa: CASSPLRQNYGYTF
clone_size: NA
j_call: TRBJ1-2
d_call: NA
v_call: TRBV11-2

cdr3_nt: TGTGCCAGCAGCCAAGATCCCCGCTTGGGTTCACCCCTCCACTTT
cdr3_aa: CASSQDPRLGSPLHF
clone_size: NA
j_call: TRBJ1-6
d_call: NA
v_call: TRBV3-1

cdr3_nt: TGTGCCAGCAGCCAAGAGGCCGCAAGCACTGAAGCTTTCTTT
cdr3_aa: CASSQEAASTEAFF
clone_size: NA
j_call: TRBJ1-1
d_call: NA
v_call: TRBV4-2

cdr3_nt: TGCGCCAGCAGCTTGGGGGAGGCCTCGAACACTGAAGCTTTCTTT
cdr3_aa: CASSLGEASNTEAFF
clone_size: NA
j_call: TRBJ1-1
d_call: NA
v_call: TRBV5-1

cdr3_nt: TGTGCCAGCAGTTTTAGGAGCATAGCCAAAAACATTCAGTACTTC
cdr3_aa: CASSFRSIAKNIQYF
clone_size: NA
j_call: TRBJ2-4
d_call: NA
v_call: TRBV12-3/TRBV12-4

cdr3_nt: TGTGCCAGCAGTTTCCGGACAGGGCGTGTCTATGGCTACACCTTC
cdr3_aa: CASSFRTGRVYGYTF
clone_size: NA
j_call: TRBJ1-2
d_call: TRBD1
v_call: TRBV27

cdr3_nt: TGCAGTGCTAGCCCAGGGGATTTTAAGTACGAGCAGTACTTC
cdr3_aa: CSASPGDFKYEQYF
clone_size: few
j_call: TRBJ2-7
d_call: NA
v_call: TRBV20-1

cdr3_nt: TGCGCCAGCAGCTCGGGACAGGTCGCTGAAGCTTTCTTT
cdr3_aa: CASSSGQVAEAFF
clone_size: NA
j_call: TRBJ1-1
d_call: TRBD1
v_call: TRBV5-1

cdr3_nt: TGTGCCAGCAGTTACTCGTTGAACAGTCACTATGGCTACACCTTC
cdr3_aa: CASSYSLNSHYGYTF
clone_size: NA
j_call: TRBJ1-2
d_call: NA
v_call: TRBV6-5

cdr3_nt: TGCAGTGCTAGAAGCGGGGCGACGGTCGACACCATATATTTT
cdr3_aa: CSARSGATVDTIYF
clone_size: NA
j_call: TRBJ1-3
d_call: NA
v_call: TRBV20-1

cdr3_nt: TGCAGTGCTAGAGGGTATGAGCAGTTCTTC
cdr3_aa: CSARGYEQFF
clone_size: NA
j_call: TRBJ2-1
d_call: NA
v_call: TRBV20-1

cdr3_nt: TGTGCCAGCGGGGGCATGAACACTGAAGCTTTCTTT
cdr3_aa: CASGGMNTEAFF
clone_size: NA
j_call: TRBJ1-1
d_call: NA
v_call: TRBV11-2

cdr3_nt: TGTGCCAGCCGACCAGTATGGGGACCTGAAGCTTTCTTT
cdr3_aa: CASRPVWGPEAFF
clone_size: once
j_call: TRBJ1-1
d_call: NA
v_call: TRBV6-1

cdr3_nt: TGCGCCAGCAGTAGCGGGGTTATCTACGAGCAGTACTTC
cdr3_aa: CASSSGVIYEQYF
clone_size: few
j_call: TRBJ2-7
d_call: TRBD2
v_call: TRBV5-1

cdr3_nt: TGCGCCAGCAGCTTGGAACCAGCGGCAAGCACAGATACGCAGTATTTT
cdr3_aa: CASSLEPAASTDTQYF
clone_size: many
j_call: TRBJ2-3
d_call: NA
v_call: TRBV5-1

cdr3_nt: TGTGCCAGCAGCGACCTCGTTGGCTATGGCTACACCTTC
cdr3_aa: CASSDLVGYGYTF
clone_size: few
j_call: TRBJ1-2
d_call: NA
v_call: TRBV9

cdr3_nt: TGCGCCAGCAGCTTCTCCCAAGACACAGATACGCAGTATTTT
cdr3_aa: CASSFSQDTDTQYF
clone_size: NA
j_call: TRBJ2-3
d_call: NA
v_call: TRBV5-1

cdr3_nt: TGTGCCAGCAGTTTTTCGGCTGGGGTACGCTATGGCTACACCTTC
cdr3_aa: CASSFSAGVRYGYTF
clone_size: few
j_call: TRBJ1-2
d_call: NA
v_call: TRBV27

cdr3_nt: TGTGCCACCTTGAACCAGGGGGTCCTTAACTATGGCTACACCTTC
cdr3_aa: CATLNQGVLNYGYTF
clone_size: NA
j_call: TRBJ1-2
d_call: TRBD1
v_call: TRBV12-3/TRBV12-4

cdr3_nt: TGTGCCAGCAGCCAAGATGGCTGGGGGCCCATATATTTT
cdr3_aa: CASSQDGWGPIYF
clone_size: few
j_call: TRBJ1-3
d_call: NA
v_call: TRBV3-1

cdr3_nt: TGTGCCAGCATAGGGGATTACCAAGAGACCCAGTACTTC
cdr3_aa: CASIGDYQETQYF
clone_size: few
j_call: TRBJ2-5
d_call: NA
v_call: TRBV25-1

cdr3_nt: TGTGCCAGCAGTGCCGGGACCATCTACGAGCAGTACTTC
cdr3_aa: CASSAGTIYEQYF
clone_size: NA
j_call: TRBJ2-7
d_call: NA
v_call: TRBV2

cdr3_nt: TGTGCCAGCAGTTTAACTAGCGGGGGTAACAATGAGCAGTTCTTC
cdr3_aa: CASSLTSGGNNEQFF
clone_size: many
j_call: TRBJ2-1
d_call: TRBD2
v_call: TRBV7-3